A single sample is the source of the 10 T cell receptor beta chains below, sequenced in a study of blood T cell repertoires in COVID-19. Only in-frame clones appear in the TCRdb table, and some are missing; sequencing was by immunoSEQ multiplex PCR. The table includes more than 90,000 clones, around 80% detected once. Sample: peripheral blood. Every receptor here comes from a human donor in a cohort sampled during active COVID-19.

V and J are TRBV19 and TRBJ2-1, with 10 bases fitting TRBD2. J lost 9 bases, V lost 7 bases, and 12 bases had no gene match. In germline, CDR1 is LNHDA, CDR2 SQIVND (reference sequence). CDR3 length equals 15 residues. CDR3 in amino acids: CASTRAGGLRGEQFF. As DNA, the CDR3 is TGTGCCAGTACAAGAGCGGGAGGGCTTCGCGGTGAGCAGTTCTTC.

The chain has TRBV6-1 and TRBJ2-1, with 7 bases lining up with TRBD1. Losses at the gene ends were 2 bases for V and 8 bases for J; bases not matched to a gene: 12. This CDR3 spans 16 amino acids. In germline, CDR1 is MNHNS, CDR2 SASEGT. CDR3 DNA: TGTGCCAGCAGTGAACCGCTTAGAAGGACAGGCCATGAGCAGTTCTTC. It encodes CASSEPLRRTGHEQFF.

This rearrangement joins TRBV15 to TRBJ1-3, with no clear D. Germline CDR1 reads LNHNV; CDR2 reads YYDKDF (reference sequence). V was trimmed by 8 bases and J by 0 bases, leaving 11 bases between them. The CDR3 contains 14 residues. The CDR3: CATLYSPSGNTIYF. CDR3 DNA sequence: TGTGCCACCCTTTACAGTCCCTCTGGAAACACCATATATTTT.

In this sample, this clone turned up once. J is TRBJ2-6 and V is TRBV19, with 9 bases fitting TRBD1. The trim removed 4 bases at V and 0 bases at J, leaving 16 bases unmatched. Germline assignment: CDR1 LNHDA and CDR2 SQIVND (reference sequence). This CDR3 has 21 residues. The CDR3 DNA is TGTGCCAGTAGTAAGCGCTCACAGGGGGCCCCCCGCCTCTCTGGGGCCAACGTCCTGACTTTC. As protein: CASSKRSQGAPRLSGANVLTF.

In its sample, this clone was seen a few times. This chain connects TRBV15 to TRBJ1-1; D remains ambiguous. V lost 0 bases to trimming and J lost 0 bases, with 11 bases between them. This CDR3 contains 16 residues. CDR1 LNHNV and CDR2 YYDKDF come from the germline V gene (reference sequence). CDR3 nucleotide sequence: TGTGCCACCAGCAGAGATTACACGAATATGAACACTGAAGCTTTCTTT. Its translation: CATSRDYTNMNTEAFF.

This clone was detected only once. The rearrangement links TRBV28 to TRBJ2-7; 8 bases fit TRBD1. J gave up 0 bases and V 4 bases, and 8 bases lay outside the gene matches. Per the germline V gene, CDR1 is MDHEN and CDR2 is SYDVKM. The CDR3 is made up of 16 amino acids. The CDR3 bases are TGTGCCAGCAGTTCAGGGGGCGGTTCAAGCTCCTACGAGCAGTACTTC. Its protein is CASSSGGGSSSYEQYF.

V and J are TRBV28 and TRBJ2-1; TRBD2 matches at 16 bases. The CDR3 covers 14 residues. V lost 7 bases to trimming and J lost 15 bases; unmatched junction nucleotides: 9. Germline V gene lookup returns CDR1 MDHEN and CDR2 SYDVKM. As DNA, the CDR3 is TGTGCCAGCACCTCGGGACTAGCGGGAGGGCCGGCGTTCTTC. Encoded protein: CASTSGLAGGPAFF.

The chain uses TRBV6-5 and TRBJ1-5, with a weak D call TRBD1 (6 bases). V was cut by 0 bases and J by 3 bases, with 9 bases left in between. The CDR3 extends over 15 amino acids. Germline values: CDR1 MNHEY, CDR2 SVGAGI. The CDR3 region is CASSYSGTPNQPQHF. In DNA, the CDR3 is TGTGCCAGCAGTTACTCCGGGACACCCAATCAGCCCCAGCATTTT.

This chain links TRBV5-5 with TRBJ1-2, with unresolved D. Germline CDR1 SGHKS, CDR2 YYEKEE (reference sequence). The CDR3 is 13 amino acids. Trimming stripped 1 base from V and 2 bases from J, with 6 bases between. CDR3 sequence: CASSLSGNYGYTF. CDR3 coding DNA: TGTGCCAGCAGCTTGAGCGGGAACTATGGCTACACCTTC.

This chain connects TRBV18 to TRBJ2-1; the match to TRBD1 covers 7 bases. Trimming removed 1 base from V and 3 bases from J; junction bases left unmatched: 3. CDR3 length: 15 amino acids. Germline V CDR1 and CDR2: KGHSH, LQKENI. The CDR3 nucleotides are TGTGCCAGCTCACCACTAGGACAGGACTACAATGAGCAGTTCTTC. It yields the protein CASSPLGQDYNEQFF.